This TCR beta chain was profiled in a study of radiotherapy plus CTLA-4 blockade in lung cancer. Study as a whole: The study recorded objective responses in 18% of patients and disease control in approximately 29%. Study-level points and caveats: TCR clones of tumor origin grew in blood after radiotherapy plus ipilimumab. How blood T cell clones changed early, along with interferon-beta, reportedly forecast response best.

Germline assignment: CDR1 SGHRS and CDR2 YFSETQ. V lost 1 base and J 1 base, leaving 8 bases between the germline ends. CDR3 length: 15 residues. On this clone itself: Its matching antigen is unknown.

Produced via immunoSEQ multiplex PCR; TCRdb's table is partial and in-frame only. The sample has roughly 120,000 clones; more than 75% are singletons. The input for sequencing was peripheral blood, taken from a patient treated with radiotherapy plus ipilimumab. This clonotype originated in a human donor with non-small cell lung cancer that progressed on radiotherapy plus ipilimumab. Some clones in this sample may be carry-over from other donors' samples. This rearrangement joins TRBV5-1 to TRBJ2-2; D not certain. The CDR3 is CASSLIPQNTGELFF. CDR3 DNA sequence: TGCGCCAGCAGCTTGATCCCCCAGAACACCGGGGAGCTGTTTTTT.